Here is one TCR beta chain with its context. This clone was seen just once. The specificity of this receptor is unknown. The record has no base qualities; no much larger clone is one base away. The data originate from a study of blood T cell repertoires in COVID-19 (dated by TCRdb to between 2020 and 2021). Regarding the study in general: The collaborator samples originated in the United States, Italy and Spain and spanned the acute and convalescent phases of COVID-19. Deeply sampled blood TCRbeta repertoires from subjects exposed to, actively infected with, or recovered from COVID-19 were included in the dataset. Where available, HLA class I and class II types were obtained from metadata supplied by the sample provider rather than from assay-based typing. Samples were obtained from the ongoing ImmuneRACE study (first 160 participants) and from roughly 1,300 subjects provided by 6 global collaborators. A freely available public database, intended as a resource for researchers studying the immune response to SARS-CoV-2, is where the repertoires were released. Nearly every sample came with metadata listing a de-identified subject ID, COVID-19 status, age in years and sex. The prospective study material was composed of cDNA or gDNA derived from T cells, B-cell-depleted T cells, or PBMCs. What the work shows at the level of the full study, not this receptor alone: The quantity of clinical and demographic metadata differed by source and by participant and was supplied without curation.

TCRbeta CDR3 regions were amplified from genomic DNA by means of the immunoSEQ Assay, a bias-controlled multiplex PCR. From the authors' description of their analysis: Within the assay, amplification of reference gene primers was used to estimate how many nucleated cells each sample contained. To quantify the absolute abundance of each unique TCRbeta CDR3 rearrangement, sequence reads were collapsed and filtered. For each sample, productive Simpson clonality was calculated as the square root of Simpson's diversity index across productive rearrangements. Held by TCRdb, this immuneACCESS table contains in-frame sequences only and omits some clones. Under half of the omission traces to an unresolved V gene where checked; the cause of the rest is unknown. The DNA gave D and trimming, while V, J and clone size come from that table. The sample contains some 190,000 clones, approximately 81% of them found a single time. The top ten constitute roughly a tenth of the sample.

Each collaborating institution followed its own protocols to collect whole blood in K2EDTA tubes. Collaborator samples were shipped for TCRbeta analysis as frozen whole blood, isolated PBMCs, or DNA extracted from either sample type. V loses 6 bases of germline sequence and J loses 1 base, and the interval between the two ends is 6 bases. Reading from cysteine to phenylalanine, the CDR3 counts 13 amino acids. Of all the DNA, just the CDR3 is kept, 39 bases in frame from base 1. In the germline V gene, CDR1 corresponds to MDHEN and CDR2 to SYDVKM. The TCR was taken from a woman aged 80 or over with active or convalescent COVID-19. The receptor chain draws on TRBV28 and TRBJ2-2, with the D gene not confidently named. The sample consisted of peripheral blood. The DNA sequence follows: TGTGCCAGCAGCCTCGTGAACACCGGGGAGCTGTTTTTT. Translated, this is CASSLVNTGELFF.